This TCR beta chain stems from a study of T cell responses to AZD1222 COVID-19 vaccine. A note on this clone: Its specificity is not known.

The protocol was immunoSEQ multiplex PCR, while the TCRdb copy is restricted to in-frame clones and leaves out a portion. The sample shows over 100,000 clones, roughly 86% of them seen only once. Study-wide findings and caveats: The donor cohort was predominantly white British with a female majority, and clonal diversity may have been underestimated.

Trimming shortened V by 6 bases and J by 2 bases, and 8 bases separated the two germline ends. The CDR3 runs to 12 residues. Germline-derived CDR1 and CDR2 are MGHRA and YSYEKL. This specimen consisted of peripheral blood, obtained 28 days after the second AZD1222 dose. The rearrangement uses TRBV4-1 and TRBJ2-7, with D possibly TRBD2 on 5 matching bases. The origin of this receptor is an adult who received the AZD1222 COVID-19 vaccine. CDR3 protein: CASRGGTYEQYF. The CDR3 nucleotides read TGCGCCAGCAGAGGAGGCACCTACGAGCAGTACTTC.